A selection of T cell receptor beta chains follows, all from one sample in a study of long-term antiretroviral therapy in people with HIV. Measured with immunoSEQ multiplex PCR; TCRdb has only the in-frame clones, and not every one. The profile shows tens of thousands of clones, around 80% of them singletons. Here the sequenced sample was unsorted PBMCs, taken 0.6 years after starting antiretroviral therapy. All receptors come from a man aged 18 to 29 with HIV. Each CDR3 is given with its conserved first and last residue. D genes are given only for firm matches. The listing skips clone size in some rows; elsewhere it reads once, few, many or a size class.

>NA|12|TRBV5-1|NA|TRBJ2-7
TGCGCCAGCAGCCCGGCCGGGCCGCGCAAGTACTTC
CASSPAGPRKYF
>NA|15|TRBV27|NA|TRBJ1-1
TGTGCCAGCAGTCCCTGGGGGGATGTCAACACTGAAGCTTTCTTT
CASSPWGDVNTEAFF
>NA|14|TRBV5-1|NA|TRBJ1-1
TGCGCCAGCAGCTACCAGACGTCGAACACTGAAGCTTTCTTT
CASSYQTSNTEAFF
>NA|15|TRBV5-1|NA|TRBJ2-1
TGCGCCAGCAGCTTGGCCAGGGTAGGACTCGATGAGCAGTTCTTC
CASSLARVGLDEQFF
>few|14|TRBV5-6|TRBD1|TRBJ1-4
TGTGCCAGCAGCTTGACAGGGGAAGATGAAAAACTGTTTTTT
CASSLTGEDEKLFF
>few|15|TRBV6-5|TRBD1|TRBJ1-1
TGTGCCAGCAGTAGTCCGGGACAGGGTCCCACTGAAGCTTTCTTT
CASSSPGQGPTEAFF
>NA|16|TRBV18|NA|TRBJ2-4
TGTGCCAGCTCACCACCCCCAGGTCTAGCCAAAAACATTCAGTACTTC
CASSPPPGLAKNIQYF
>NA|15|TRBV4-2|NA|TRBJ1-1
TGTGCCAGCAGCCAAGATTGGCACTCGAACACTGAAGCTTTCTTT
CASSQDWHSNTEAFF
>NA|15|TRBV18|TRBD2|TRBJ2-5
TGTGCCAGCTCACTTAGGACTAGAAGTCTAGAGACCCAGTACTTC
CASSLRTRSLETQYF
>NA|15|TRBV5-1|TRBD2|TRBJ2-2
TGCGCCAGCAGCGGGCGGGAGGGCGGCACCGGGGAGCTGTTTTTT
CASSGREGGTGELFF
>NA|13|TRBV11-3|NA|TRBJ2-7
TGTGCCAGCAGCTTATTCTTCCCCGGCGAGCAGTACTTC
CASSLFFPGEQYF
>once|15|TRBV5-4|TRBD2|TRBJ2-3
TGTGCCAGCAGTAATGAAGGGACTAGCGGAGATACGCAGTATTTT
CASSNEGTSGDTQYF
>once|14|TRBV4-1|NA|TRBJ2-5
TGCGCCAGCAGCCCTATAGGGAGCCAAGAGACCCAGTACTTC
CASSPIGSQETQYF
>NA|12|TRBV19|NA|TRBJ2-1
TGTGCCAGTAGCATGGGGGTCAATGAGCAGTTCTTC
CASSMGVNEQFF
>NA|15|TRBV2|NA|TRBJ1-4
TGTGCCAGCAGTGAGGGGTCGCTTTCTAATGAAAAACTGTTTTTT
CASSEGSLSNEKLFF
>NA|14|TRBV30|NA|TRBJ2-2
TGTGCCTGGAGGAGGGACCTAACCACCGGGGAGCTGTTTTTT
CAWRRDLTTGELFF
>NA|14|TRBV7-2|NA|TRBJ1-3
TGTGCCAGCAGCGAACAGGTCTCTGGAAACACCATATATTTT
CASSEQVSGNTIYF
>once|16|TRBV4-1|NA|TRBJ1-2
TGCGCCAGCAGCCAAGCAACAGGACGTAGACACTATGGCTACACCTTC
CASSQATGRRHYGYTF
>NA|18|TRBV19|TRBD1|TRBJ2-6
TGTGCCAGTAGTATAGATGGACAGGGGGCGATCGGGGCCAACGTCCTGACTTTC
CASSIDGQGAIGANVLTF
>NA|13|TRBV6-5|NA|TRBJ1-2
TGTGCCAGCAGTCCAGACACTAACTATGGCTACACCTTC
CASSPDTNYGYTF
>NA|14|TRBV19|TRBD1|TRBJ1-5
TGTGCCAGTAGTATAACAGGGGCGTATCAGCCCCAGCATTTT
CASSITGAYQPQHF
>once|16|TRBV27|TRBD2|TRBJ2-1
TGTGCCAGCAGTTTATCGACTAGCGGGAGTTTCCATGAGCAGTTCTTC
CASSLSTSGSFHEQFF